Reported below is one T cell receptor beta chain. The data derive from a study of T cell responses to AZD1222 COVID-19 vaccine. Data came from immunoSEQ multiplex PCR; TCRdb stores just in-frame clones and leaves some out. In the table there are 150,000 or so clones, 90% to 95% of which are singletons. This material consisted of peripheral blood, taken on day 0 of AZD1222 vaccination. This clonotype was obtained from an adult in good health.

The CDR3 is CASIPAGSLHEQYF. In DNA form, the CDR3 reads TGTGCCAGCATCCCCGCGGGTTCACTCCACGAGCAGTACTTC. The rearrangement uses TRBV6-5 and TRBJ2-7; tentative D call: TRBD2 (5 bases). This CDR3 has 14 residues. In germline, CDR1 is MNHEY, CDR2 SVGAGI. With 7 bases removed from V and 5 bases from J, the gap between germline ends came to 18 bases.